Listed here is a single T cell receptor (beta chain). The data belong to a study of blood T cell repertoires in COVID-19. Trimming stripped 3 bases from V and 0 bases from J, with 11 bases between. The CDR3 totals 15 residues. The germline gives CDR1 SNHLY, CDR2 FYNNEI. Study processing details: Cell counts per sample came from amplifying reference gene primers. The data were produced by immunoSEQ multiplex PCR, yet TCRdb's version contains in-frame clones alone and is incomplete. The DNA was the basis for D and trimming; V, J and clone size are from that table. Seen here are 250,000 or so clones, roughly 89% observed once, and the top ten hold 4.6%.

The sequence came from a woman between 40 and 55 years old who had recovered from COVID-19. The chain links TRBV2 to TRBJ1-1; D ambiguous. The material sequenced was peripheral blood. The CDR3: CASSDRRSVNTEAFF. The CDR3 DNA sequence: TGTGCCAGCAGTGATCGGCGCAGCGTGAACACTGAAGCTTTCTTT.